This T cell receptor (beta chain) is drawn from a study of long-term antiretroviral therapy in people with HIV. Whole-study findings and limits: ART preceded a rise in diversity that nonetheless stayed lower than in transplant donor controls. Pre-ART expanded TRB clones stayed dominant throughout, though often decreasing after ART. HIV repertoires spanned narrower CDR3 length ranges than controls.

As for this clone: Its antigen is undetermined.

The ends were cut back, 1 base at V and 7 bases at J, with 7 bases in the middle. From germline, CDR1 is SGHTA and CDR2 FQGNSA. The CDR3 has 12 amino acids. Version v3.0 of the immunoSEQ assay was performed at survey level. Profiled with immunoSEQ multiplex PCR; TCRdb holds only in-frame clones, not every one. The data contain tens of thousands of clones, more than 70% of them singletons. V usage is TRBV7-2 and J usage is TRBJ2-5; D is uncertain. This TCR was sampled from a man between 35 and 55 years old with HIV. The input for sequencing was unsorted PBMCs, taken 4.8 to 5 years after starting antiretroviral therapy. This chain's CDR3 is CASSLGPGTQYF. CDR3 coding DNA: TGTGCCAGCAGCTTAGGTCCGGGGACCCAGTACTTC.